This TCR beta chain was obtained from a study of PD-L1 blockade in urothelial cancer. Study at large: The patients first took atezolizumab at some point between 2014 and 2015, receiving 1,200 mg intravenously every 3 weeks.

Assay: immunoSEQ multiplex PCR; the TCRdb copy retains only in-frame clones and omits some. The sample consists of roughly 87,000 clones, around 90% of them appearing once. Trimming took 0 bases from V and 0 from J, leaving 12 bases between them. Germline CDR1 reads MNHEY; CDR2 reads SVGAGI. The CDR3 is made up of 16 amino acids. This clone was detected only a few times. The chain has TRBV6-5 and TRBJ2-7; D is ambiguous. The TCR comes from a woman in her sixties or seventies with urothelial cancer. Sequencing was performed on PBMCs, taken around atezolizumab (anti-PD-L1) treatment. In DNA, the CDR3 is TGTGCCAGCAGTTACTCGTCCAACAACCCCTCCTACGAGCAGTACTTC. Protein sequence: CASSYSSNNPSYEQYF.